The next 20 T cell receptor beta chains were all read from a single sample in a study of T-cell memory formation after mild COVID-19. TCRdb reprocessed the 5' RACE reads via MiXCR and lists one record per CDR3 protein. Among about 200,000 distinct CDR3 sequences, 9.5% were seen once, and the ten largest hold roughly 3.5%. Input material: PBMCs or a T cell subset sorted from them (not recorded which). Receptor source: a man aged 18 to 29 who had mild COVID-19 (a few samples of this study predate the infection). Cell type and time point are not known.

The rearrangement joins TRBV20-1 to TRBJ2-7; 8 nucleotides agree with TRBD1. Germline values: CDR1 DFQATT, CDR2 SNEGSKA (reference sequence). The V and J ends lost 6 bases and 0 bases, in that order; junction bases with no gene match: 16. The CDR3 spans 17 residues. The CDR3: CSATGGQGRRGSYEQYV. The CDR3 coding sequence is TGCAGTGCCACAGGAGGACAGGGCCGAAGAGGCTCCTACGAGCAGTACGTC.

This clonotype was detected once. The J gene is TRBJ2-1, the V gene TRBV11-2; 7 nucleotides align to TRBD1. The CDR3 runs to 16 residues. The trim removed 5 bases at V and 8 bases at J, leaving 15 bases unmatched. Per the germline V gene, CDR1 is SGHAT and CDR2 is FQNNGV. The CDR3 region is CASSRYRGQIIDEQFF. As DNA, the CDR3 is TGTGCCAGCAGCCGGTACCGGGGACAGATTATAGATGAGCAGTTCTTC.

J is TRBJ2-5 and V is TRBV10-3; D is perhaps TRBD1 or TRBD2 (5 bases each). With 0 bases removed from V and 2 bases from J, the gap between germline ends came to 10 bases. This CDR3 spans 15 amino acids. Germline CDR1 and CDR2: ENHRY and SYGVKD. The CDR3, as DNA: TGTGCCATCAGTGAGTCCGGGACCGCTCAAGAGACCCAGTACTTC. Translating it yields CAISESGTAQETQYF.

The rearrangement joins TRBV5-1 to TRBJ2-7; the D gene could be TRBD1 or TRBD2 (7 bases each). Trimming removed 4 bases at V and 5 bases at J, with 19 bases between. The CDR3 has 15 amino acids. Germline V lookup: CDR1 SGHRS, CDR2 YFSETQ. The CDR3 region is CASSPGSGTAHEQYV. The CDR3 coding sequence is TGCGCCAGCAGCCCCGGGAGCGGGACAGCTCACGAGCAGTACGTC.

This clonotype occurred a few times. The chain is built from TRBV9 and TRBJ1-5, with D tentatively TRBD1 (6 bases). Deletions cut 2 bases from V and 4 bases from J, with 13 bases between. Germline CDR1 and CDR2: SGDLS and YYNGEE. This CDR3 spans 15 amino acids. CDR3 residues: CASSVDGQKNQPQHF. The CDR3 bases are TGTGCCAGCAGCGTGGACGGACAGAAAAATCAGCCCCAGCATTTT.

This clonotype was seen more than once but under ten times. The V gene is TRBV15, the J gene TRBJ2-7; D could derive from TRBD1 or TRBD2 (6 bases each). The CDR3 consists of 13 residues. Deletions cut 1 base from V and 6 bases from J, with 10 bases between. Germline V CDR1 and CDR2: LNHNV, YYDKDF (reference sequence). As DNA, the CDR3 is TGTGCCACCAGCAGAGTCAAGGGGGGCGAGCAGTACGTC. Protein: CATSRVKGGEQYV.

The rearrangement joins TRBV4-3 to TRBJ2-6; D gene unclear. CDR1 is LGHNA, CDR2 YSLEER, per germline. With 0 bases removed from V and 8 bases from J, the gap between germline ends came to 11 bases. The CDR3 spans 15 residues. The CDR3 nucleotides are TGCGCCAGCAGCCAAGAGCACCATAGCCCCAACGTCCTGACTTTC. Translated, it gives CASSQEHHSPNVLTF.

This clonotype was picked up a small number of times. This sequence joins TRBV5-1 and TRBJ2-5; 8 bases are a match to TRBD2. The CDR3 has 14 amino acids. The V segment lost 5 bases and the J segment 5 bases; nucleotides outside the gene matches: 8. Germline V gives CDR1 SGHRS, CDR2 YFSETQ. This CDR3 reads CASSPGGVGETQYF. Written as DNA, the CDR3 is TGCGCCAGCAGTCCGGGGGGGGTCGGGGAGACCCAGTACTTC.

This clonotype has a count of ten or more. The rearrangement uses TRBV7-2 and TRBJ2-5, with D tentatively TRBD2 (6 bases). CDR1 is SGHTA, CDR2 FQGNSA, per germline. Trimming removed 7 bases from V and 2 bases from J, with 11 bases in between. There are 13 residues in the CDR3. The CDR3 DNA reads as TGTGCCAGCATCGCGGGGCCTCAAGAGACCCAGTACTTC. Its protein is CASIAGPQETQYF.

The gene calls are TRBV7-9 and TRBJ1-5; TRBD1 is a possible D gene (5 bases). The ends were cut back, 2 bases at V and 3 bases at J, with 8 bases in the middle. The germline CDR1 and CDR2 sequences are SEHNR and FQNEAQ (reference sequence). CDR3 length equals 14 residues. The CDR3: CASSLQGTNQPQHF. The CDR3 DNA is TGTGCCAGCAGCTTACAGGGCACCAATCAGCCCCAGCATTTT.

This clonotype was found a few times. This chain joins TRBV2 and TRBJ2-7; D is unresolved. This CDR3 has 12 amino acids. V lost 6 bases, J lost 2 bases, and 8 bases lay in between. The germline gives CDR1 SNHLY, CDR2 FYNNEI. CDR3 loop: CASSLNTYEQYV. The DNA for the CDR3 is TGTGCCAGCAGCCTCAACACCTACGAGCAGTACGTC.

This clonotype has only a few counts. The chain recombines TRBV6-2 or TRBV6-3 with TRBJ2-1; tentatively, D is TRBD2 (5 bases). The CDR3 spans 17 residues. Germline CDR1 MNHEY, CDR2 SVGEGT. V was cut by 5 bases and J by 4 bases, with 21 bases left in between. DNA of the CDR3: TGTGCCAGCAGTCCCTTTGGCGCGGCGGGTTTTTACAATGAGCAGTTCTTC. Amino acids: CASSPFGAAGFYNEQFF.

This clonotype was observed a few times. The rearrangement links TRBV18 to TRBJ2-1; TRBD1 matches at 7 bases. CDR3 length: 19 residues. Trimming at V came to 7 bases and at J to 6 bases, leaving 24 bases not matched to a gene. Germline V lookup: CDR1 KGHSH, CDR2 LQKENI. The CDR3 DNA reads as TGTGCCAGCTTACTCAATCTGAACTCAATCGGGACAGACTCCAATGAGCAGTTCTTC. It yields the protein CASLLNLNSIGTDSNEQFF.

On this clonotype itself: One end of the junction does not line up with germline, which may come from a read error. The V gene is TRBV7-9, the J gene TRBJ2-3; TRBD1 matches 7 bases. The CDR3 is 13 residues long. Germline assignment: CDR1 SEHNR and CDR2 FQNEAQ (reference sequence). CDR3 in amino acids: CASSLGRDSPPHF. CDR3 in DNA: TGTGCCAGCAGCTTAGGTCGGGACAGTCCTCCCCATTTT. The whole variable domain, remainder taken from reference TRBV7-9 and TRBJ2-3, is DTGVSQNPRHKITKRGQNVTFRCDPISEHNRLYWYRQTLGQGPEFLTYFQNEAQLEKSRLLSDRFSAERPKGSFSTLEIQRTEQGDSAMYLCASSLGRDSPPHFGPGTRLTVL.

This sequence joins TRBV6-5 and TRBJ2-6; D not resolved. CDR1 and CDR2 (germline): MNHEY, SVGAGI. The CDR3 spans 15 residues. CDR3 amino acids: CAVGTVSSGANVLTF. DNA of the CDR3: TGTGCGGTAGGAACAGTTAGCTCTGGGGCCAACGTCCTGACTTTC.

In this sample, this clonotype turned up a few times. V is TRBV7-9 and J is TRBJ1-6, with D possibly TRBD1 on 6 matching bases. The CDR3 spans 13 residues. In germline, CDR1 is SEHNR, CDR2 FQNEAQ (reference sequence). With 5 bases removed from V and 5 bases from J, the gap between germline ends came to 7 bases. The CDR3 nucleotides read TGTGCCAGCAGCCGGGACAATAATTCACCCCTCCACTTT. Translating gives CASSRDNNSPLHF.

This clonotype was counted many times. The V gene is TRBV4-1, the J gene TRBJ2-3, with D possibly matching TRBD2 (6 bases). The CDR3 is 16 residues long. In germline, CDR1 is MGHRA, CDR2 YSYEKL. The V end was cut by 0 bases, the J end by 0 bases, with 10 bases between. The CDR3 region is CASSQETRPSTDTQYF. The CDR3 DNA follows: TGCGCCAGCAGCCAAGAGACTAGACCTAGCACAGATACGCAGTATTTT.

The sample holds a few counts of this clonotype. V usage is TRBV12-3 or TRBV12-4 and J usage is TRBJ1-2, with D possibly matching TRBD1 (5 bases). V was pared by 7 bases and J by 7 bases, with 13 bases between. CDR3 length equals 12 residues. CDR3: CASNIQGSGYTF. The CDR3 DNA is TGTGCCAGCAACATTCAGGGATCTGGCTACACCTTC.

This clonotype was observed a few times. The chain carries TRBV6-5 and TRBJ1-6; D may be TRBD1 (5 bases). The germline V and J ends were trimmed by 5 bases and 7 bases, with 15 bases remaining between them. Germline CDR1 is MNHEY and CDR2 is SVGAGI. The CDR3 is 15 amino acids. CDR3 loop: CASSTYLGQNSPLHF. In DNA, the CDR3 is TGTGCCAGCAGTACCTATTTGGGGCAGAATTCACCCCTCCACTTT.

Only a few counts were recorded for this clonotype. CDR3 coding DNA: TGTGCCCTATACTCGGGGAGCTCGCAGTATTTT. Amino acid sequence: CALYSGSSQYF. The rearrangement links TRBV30 to TRBJ2-3; the D gene is possibly TRBD2 (5 bases). This CDR3 spans 11 amino acids. Germline V gene sequence: CDR1 GTSNPN, CDR2 SVGIG (reference sequence). With 8 bases removed from V and 10 bases from J, the gap between germline ends came to 16 bases. Filled out from reference TRBV30 and TRBJ2-3, the complete variable domain reads SQTIHQWPATLVQPVGSPLSLECTVEGTSNPNLYWYRQAAGRGLQLLFYSVGIGQISSEVPQNLSASRPQDRQFILSSKKLLLSDSGFYLCALYSGSSQYFGPGTRLTVL.